Presented here are 26 T cell receptor beta chains from one specimen sequenced in a study of shared clonotypes between healthy human individuals. CD8 cells classed as naive were CD45RO-negative and positively selected for CCR7, excluding terminally differentiated effector memory CD45RA+ cells. Clones were read by immunoSEQ multiplex PCR, and TCRdb kept only the in-frame ones, dropping some. The sample records roughly 2 million clones, about 95% being singletons. Sample: naive CD8+ T cells sorted from blood. These receptor sequences come from a man between 18 and 29 years old in good health.

This rearrangement joins TRBV7-8 to TRBJ1-2; no reliable D call. V was pared by 5 bases and J by 5 bases, with 12 bases between. The CDR3 is 13 residues long. Germline V gives CDR1 SGHVS, CDR2 FQNEAQ. The CDR3 loop is CASSPTDQYGYTF. CDR3 coding DNA: TGTGCCAGCAGCCCCACAGATCAGTATGGCTACACCTTC.

The chain uses TRBV19 and TRBJ1-2; D is undetermined. CDR3 length: 13 residues. Trimming shortened V by 5 bases and J by 5 bases, and 12 bases separated the two germline ends. Per the germline V gene, CDR1 is LNHDA and CDR2 is SQIVND (reference sequence). The DNA of the CDR3 is TGTGCCAGTAGTTTCGGGCTGCGATATGGCTACACCTTC. As protein: CASSFGLRYGYTF.

The genes are TRBV6-1 and TRBJ2-5, with a tentative D call TRBD2 (6 bases). Trimming removed 6 bases from V and 5 bases from J, with 13 bases in between. The germline V gene has CDR1 MNHNS and CDR2 SASEGT. The CDR3 extends over 13 amino acids. This CDR3 is CASRRDSPETQYF. The DNA for the CDR3 is TGTGCCAGCAGAAGGGACTCCCCCGAGACCCAGTACTTC.

Comment on this clone: In the same sample, other DNA sequences code for this CDR3. The J gene is TRBJ2-7, the V gene TRBV5-4, with D possibly TRBD1 on 6 matching bases. V was clipped by 1 base and J by 0 bases, with 8 bases between them. Per the germline V gene, CDR1 is SGHNT and CDR2 is YYREEE (reference sequence). The CDR3 is 14 amino acids. The CDR3 spells CASSLTGSSYEQYF. CDR3 coding DNA: TGTGCCAGCAGCTTGACAGGGAGCTCCTACGAGCAGTACTTC.

The J gene is TRBJ2-2, the V gene TRBV7-6; 11 positions agree with TRBD2. The CDR3 totals 16 residues. Germline trimming cut 4 bases from V and 4 bases from J; bases unmatched to any gene: 5. Germline V gene sequence: CDR1 SGHVS, CDR2 FNYEAQ. The chain's CDR3 is CASSYLAGGGTGELFF. The CDR3 nucleotides are TGTGCCAGCAGCTACCTAGCGGGAGGCGGCACCGGGGAGCTGTTTTTT.

This chain joins TRBV9 and TRBJ2-2; 12 bases line up with TRBD2. Trimming took 4 bases from V and 4 from J; bases not matched to a gene: 14. The CDR3 spans 19 residues. Germline V lookup: CDR1 SGDLS, CDR2 YYNGEE. The CDR3 spells CASSPQTSGSSLITGELFF. CDR3 DNA: TGTGCCAGCAGCCCCCAGACTAGCGGGAGCTCCTTAATCACCGGGGAGCTGTTTTTT.

The CDR3, as DNA: TGTGCCAGTAGTATTGTTCAGGGCTCAAGAACTGGAAACACCATATATTTT. It specifies CASSIVQGSRTGNTIYF. The chain is built from TRBV19 and TRBJ1-3, with D perhaps matching TRBD1 (5 bases). Germline V lookup: CDR1 LNHDA, CDR2 SQIVND (reference sequence). V lost 3 bases and J 2 bases, leaving 17 bases between the germline ends. This CDR3 spans 17 amino acids.

The V call is TRBV9, the J call TRBJ2-7; maybe TRBD2 (6 bases). Trimming shortened V by 0 bases and J by 3 bases, and 10 bases separated the two germline ends. The CDR3 has 14 residues. Germline CDR1 SGDLS, CDR2 YYNGEE. In DNA, the CDR3 is TGTGCCAGCAGCGTAGGCGGGAATAACTACGAGCAGTACTTC. Translating gives CASSVGGNNYEQYF.

CDR3 sequence (DNA): TGTGCCAGCTCACCAGAAGCGGGAGAGGGGACAGATACGCAGTATTTT. Translating it yields CASSPEAGEGTDTQYF. The chain links TRBV18 to TRBJ2-3; 8 nucleotides align to TRBD2. CDR1 KGHSH and CDR2 LQKENI come from the germline V gene. The ends lost 2 bases at V and 3 bases at J; junction bases unmatched: 7. The CDR3 extends over 16 amino acids.

This rearrangement joins TRBV28 to TRBJ1-2, with D tentatively TRBD1 (5 bases). Germline V gene data show CDR1 as MDHEN and CDR2 as SYDVKM. The CDR3 length is 14 residues. V was pared by 3 bases and J by 4 bases, with 12 bases between. This CDR3 is CASSFLGTAYGYTF. As DNA, the CDR3 is TGTGCCAGCAGTTTTTTAGGGACTGCCTATGGCTACACCTTC.

DNA for the CDR3: TGTGCCAGCAGCTTGGAGTTGGGGGGACACTCCTACGAGCAGTACTTC. It specifies CASSLELGGHSYEQYF. J is TRBJ2-7 and V is TRBV5-6; tentatively, D is TRBD1 or TRBD2 (6 bases each). The V gene lost 0 bases and the J gene lost 0 bases, with 13 bases spanning the gap. The CDR3 runs to 16 residues. Germline assignment: CDR1 SGHDT and CDR2 YYEEEE.

The V and J genes are TRBV7-9 and TRBJ1-2, with 7 bases lining up with TRBD1. The CDR3 is made up of 16 amino acids. The trim removed 3 bases at V and 3 bases at J, leaving 10 bases unmatched. Germline V gives CDR1 SEHNR, CDR2 FQNEAQ (reference sequence). The CDR3 DNA is TGTGCCAGCAGCTTTGCCCCGATGCAGGGGGACTATGGCTACACCTTC. Amino acids: CASSFAPMQGDYGYTF.

The chain employs TRBV7-9 and TRBJ2-7; a weak D match, TRBD1 (6 bases). Trimming stripped 5 bases from V and 2 bases from J, with 13 bases between. Germline V gene data show CDR1 as SEHNR and CDR2 as FQNEAQ (reference sequence). CDR3 size: 14 residues. For the CDR3, the DNA is TGTGCCAGCAGCCACCCGAGGACAGCCTACGAGCAGTACTTC. Protein product: CASSHPRTAYEQYF.

The gene calls are TRBV4-1 and TRBJ1-5; D is possibly TRBD1 (5 bases). The CDR3 consists of 16 residues. Between the trimmed V and J ends, which lost 0 bases and 7 bases, there was a span of 16 bases. Per germline, CDR1 MGHRA and CDR2 YSYEKL. The CDR3 region is CASSQDPVGAGQPQHF. The DNA of the CDR3 is TGCGCCAGCAGCCAAGACCCGGTTGGGGCTGGACAGCCCCAGCATTTT.

The chain employs TRBV7-9 and TRBJ2-7; weak D call: TRBD2 (5 bases). The V gene lost 5 bases and the J gene lost 3 bases, with 11 bases spanning the gap. CDR1 is SEHNR, CDR2 FQNEAQ, per germline (reference sequence). The CDR3 runs to 13 residues. Written as DNA, the CDR3 is TGTGCCAGCAGCAATATGGAGGTCTACGAGCAGTACTTC. This encodes CASSNMEVYEQYF. The full variable domain, rest sourced from reference TRBV7-9 and TRBJ2-7, is DTGVSQNPRHKITKRGQNVTFRCDPISEHNRLYWYRQTLGQGPEFLTYFQNEAQLEKSRLLSDRFSAERPKGSFSTLEIQRTEQGDSAMYLCASSNMEVYEQYFGPGTRLTVT.

The rearrangement links TRBV30 to TRBJ1-5; 8 bases align to TRBD1. The CDR3 covers 13 residues. In germline, CDR1 is GTSNPN, CDR2 SVGIG (reference sequence). Losses at the gene ends were 1 base for V and 6 bases for J; bases not matched to a gene: 2. CDR3 sequence: CAWSDTGGQPQHF. CDR3 DNA sequence: TGTGCCTGGAGTGATACAGGGGGTCAGCCCCAGCATTTT. Combining the CDR3 with reference TRBV30 and TRBJ1-5 gives the whole variable domain SQTIHQWPATLVQPVGSPLSLECTVEGTSNPNLYWYRQAAGRGLQLLFYSVGIGQISSEVPQNLSASRPQDRQFILSSKKLLLSDSGFYLCAWSDTGGQPQHFGDGTRLSIL.

This CDR3 is CASSRTGGQADTQYF. The CDR3 region has the DNA TGTGCCAGCAGCAGGACGGGGGGGCAGGCAGATACGCAGTATTTT. The chain links TRBV7-9 to TRBJ2-3; TRBD2 agrees at 8 bases. Germline V gene data show CDR1 as SEHNR and CDR2 as FQNEAQ (reference sequence). CDR3 length equals 15 residues. Losses at the gene ends were 5 bases for V and 4 bases for J; bases not matched to a gene: 8.

V gene TRBV28 combines with J gene TRBJ2-1, with D perhaps matching TRBD1 (5 bases). V dropped 3 bases and J dropped 6 bases, with 12 bases sitting between them. This CDR3 contains 14 residues. The germline V gene has CDR1 MDHEN and CDR2 SYDVKM. As DNA, the CDR3 is TGTGCCAGCAGTTTGGCGACAGCAATCAATGAGCAGTTCTTC. Amino acid sequence: CASSLATAINEQFF.

This sequence joins TRBV5-1 and TRBJ2-7, with TRBD2 as a possible D gene (6 bases). The CDR3 is 14 amino acids. Trimming left V 4 bases short and J 5 bases short, with 16 bases between. Germline CDR1 SGHRS, CDR2 YFSETQ. The CDR3 nucleotides are TGCGCCAGCAGCCCCACCGGGGGTGTCAACGAGCAGTACTTC. This encodes CASSPTGGVNEQYF.

In regard to this clone: Its ends do not fully match the called genes, so a read error is possible. This chain links TRBV5-8 with TRBJ2-1; D is unresolved. The V gene's germline CDR1 is SGHTS and CDR2 YDEGEE. The CDR3 spans 11 residues. The CDR3 sequence is CASSSNNEQFF. The CDR3 DNA is TGTGCCAGCAGCTCCAACAATGAGCAGTTCTTC.

This clone has just a few counts. The chain employs TRBV6-1 and TRBJ1-1; D call uncertain. CDR1 is MNHNS, CDR2 SASEGT, per germline. This CDR3 region has 15 residues. Trimming stripped 7 bases from V and 0 bases from J, with 15 bases between. CDR3 sequence: CASTDDIVMNTEAFF. The CDR3 bases are TGTGCCAGCACCGATGACATCGTCATGAACACTGAAGCTTTCTTT.

Remarks on this clone: Other DNA sequences within the sample encode an identical CDR3. The chain combines TRBV27 with TRBJ2-7, with D maybe TRBD1 (5 bases). The CDR3 is 12 residues long. V was clipped by 3 bases and J by 3 bases, with 6 bases between them. CDR1 and CDR2 (germline): MNHEY, SMNVEV (reference sequence). The CDR3 DNA reads as TGTGCCAGCAGTTTTCAGGGCTACGAGCAGTACTTC. Its protein product is CASSFQGYEQYF.

The V gene is TRBV9, the J gene TRBJ1-1, with 11 bases lining up with TRBD1. With 3 bases clipped from V and 10 bases from J, the junction kept 5 bases outside the gene matches. The CDR3 spans 13 residues. CDR1 SGDLS and CDR2 YYNGEE come from the germline V gene. CDR3 bases: TGTGCCAGCAGCGGCGGACAGGGGGCCACAGCTTTCTTT. Translating gives CASSGGQGATAFF.

This clone was picked up one time. The chain combines TRBV6-1 with TRBJ2-5; 11 bases are shared with TRBD2. Germline lookup yields CDR1 MNHNS and CDR2 SASEGT. The CDR3 spans 15 residues. After removal of 8 bases from V and 4 bases from J, the junction contained 9 bases not matched to a gene. The CDR3 is CASLLGLAGGETQYF. Here the CDR3 DNA reads TGTGCCAGCTTACTAGGACTAGCGGGCGGAGAGACCCAGTACTTC.

The chain links TRBV30 to TRBJ1-1; D unresolved. The germline V gene encodes CDR1 GTSNPN and CDR2 SVGIG (reference sequence). Trimming took 2 bases from V and 3 from J, leaving 7 bases between them. The CDR3 contains 12 residues. CDR3 DNA sequence: TGTGCCTGGAGTACCCCCTACACTGAAGCTTTCTTT. Protein sequence: CAWSTPYTEAFF.

J is TRBJ1-2 and V is TRBV7-8, with TRBD1 as a possible D gene (5 bases). The CDR3 has 12 amino acids. Germline V gene data show CDR1 as SGHVS and CDR2 as FQNEAQ. The V and J ends lost 5 bases and 8 bases respectively, with 12 bases between them. The CDR3 sequence is CASSPGGRGYTF. The CDR3 coding sequence is TGTGCCAGCAGCCCCGGGGGTCGAGGCTACACCTTC.